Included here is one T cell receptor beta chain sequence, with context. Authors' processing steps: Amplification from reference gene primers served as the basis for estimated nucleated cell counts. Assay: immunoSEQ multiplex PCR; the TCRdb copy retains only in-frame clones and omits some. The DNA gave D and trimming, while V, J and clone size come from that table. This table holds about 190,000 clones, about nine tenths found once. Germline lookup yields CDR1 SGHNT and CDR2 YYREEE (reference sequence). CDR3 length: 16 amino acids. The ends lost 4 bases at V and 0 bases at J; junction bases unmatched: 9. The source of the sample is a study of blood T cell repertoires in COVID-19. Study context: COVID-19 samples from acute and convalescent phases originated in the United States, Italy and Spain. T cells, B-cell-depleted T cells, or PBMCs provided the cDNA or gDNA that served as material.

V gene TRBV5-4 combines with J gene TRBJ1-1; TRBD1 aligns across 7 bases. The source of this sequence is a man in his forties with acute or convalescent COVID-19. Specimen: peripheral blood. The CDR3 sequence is CASSPDRAPMNTEAFF. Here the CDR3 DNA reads TGTGCCAGCAGCCCAGACAGGGCCCCCATGAACACTGAAGCTTTCTTT.